This record covers a single T cell receptor beta chain. These data originate in a study of PD-L1 blockade in urothelial cancer. Produced via immunoSEQ multiplex PCR; TCRdb's table is partial and in-frame only. The sample carries approximately 71,000 clones, roughly 84% recorded once. CDR1 and CDR2 from the germline V gene are MGHRA and YSYEKL. J was trimmed by 3 bases and V by 5 bases; bases with no gene match: 9. CDR3 length: 15 amino acids. Noted time point: pretreatment peripheral blood. The TCR sequence derives from a woman in her 70s with urothelial cancer. This specimen consisted of PBMCs, obtained around atezolizumab (anti-PD-L1) treatment. The chain is built from TRBV4-1 and TRBJ2-7; 8 bases are a match to TRBD1. The CDR3 loop is CASSGGDRINYEQYF. Here the CDR3 DNA reads TGCGCCAGCAGCGGAGGGGACAGGATCAACTACGAGCAGTACTTC.